The 2 T cell receptor beta chains reported below all come from one sample, sequenced in a study of blood T cell repertoires in COVID-19. Assay: immunoSEQ multiplex PCR; the TCRdb copy retains only in-frame clones and omits some. The repertoire holds fewer than 250,000 clones, with about 91% as singletons. Sequenced input: peripheral blood. The receptors come from a man aged 30-40 years with acute or convalescent COVID-19.

This chain uses TRBV2 with TRBJ1-5; D gene unclear. V lost 6 bases, J lost 4 bases, and 4 bases lay in between. Germline assignment: CDR1 SNHLY and CDR2 FYNNEI. The CDR3 totals 11 residues. CDR3 in amino acids: CASSLNQPQHF. The CDR3 bases are TGTGCCAGCAGCTTAAATCAGCCCCAGCATTTT.

CDR3 in DNA: TGTGCCAGCAGCTTGGAAGACCTAGCCGCCTACGAGCAGTACTTC. Amino acids: CASSLEDLAAYEQYF. The chain has TRBV5-6 and TRBJ2-7, with D possibly being TRBD2 (5 bases). The CDR3 runs 15 residues. Trimming shortened V by 0 bases and J by 2 bases, and 12 bases separated the two germline ends. In germline, CDR1 is SGHDT, CDR2 YYEEEE.